The sequence of this T cell receptor beta chain was determined in a study of blood T cell repertoires in COVID-19. Background on the study: There were acute and convalescent COVID-19 samples, and they came from the United States, Italy and Spain.

Study processing details: Reference gene primer amplification gave nucleated cell count estimates. Measured with immunoSEQ multiplex PCR; TCRdb has only the in-frame clones, and not every one. The V and J calls and clone size were taken over from that table, and D and trimming were inferred from the DNA. The top ten hold over 7.5% of the sample, which has 150,000 to 200,000 clones, 80% to 90% seen once. CDR1 and CDR2 from the germline V gene are MNHNY and SVGAGI (reference sequence). This CDR3 contains 14 residues. V shed 6 bases and J 3 bases; nucleotides not matched to a gene: 5. The chain links TRBV6-6 to TRBJ2-3, with 8 bases identical to TRBD1. The sequence derives from a man between 45 and 60 years old with active or convalescent COVID-19. Material for sequencing was peripheral blood. CDR3 sequence reads: CASRDGQGTDTQYF. The DNA for the CDR3 is TGTGCCAGCAGAGACGGACAGGGAACAGATACGCAGTATTTT.